The present T cell receptor beta chain was sequenced within a study of regulatory T cells in long-lasting Graves disease. Notes on the study in general: More public clonotypes were shared by persistent patients (about 2,700) than by new patients (approximately 1,000).

Stated time point: persistent/refractory GD, antithyroid drugs over 5 years with positive TRAb. Following extraction of RNA from PBMCs, that RNA was used to make the TCR library. Patients hailed from an endocrinology department in Xi'an, China. This clonotype showed up just a few times. The antigen is not known. According to the study, TCR beta libraries were built with iRepertoire HTBI primers and CDR3-region Arm-PCR. TCRdb reanalysed the multiplex PCR reads using MiXCR and keeps one entry per CDR3 protein. The table includes 250,000 to 300,000 distinct CDR3 sequences, around 23% detected once. The V end lost 1 base, the J end lost 4 bases, and 5 bases lay between the germline ends. Looked up from germline, CDR1 is LGHNA and CDR2 is YNFKEQ. The CDR3 is 13 residues long.

J is TRBJ1-5 and V is TRBV4-2; D unresolved. The material sequenced was peripheral blood mononuclear cells (PBMCs), taken when the disease was refractory, from a patient treated with antithyroid drugs. This receptor was taken from a female donor with Graves disease. This CDR3 is CASSQVRNQPQHF. The CDR3 DNA reads TGTGCCAGCAGCCAAGTGAGGAATCAGCCCCAGCATTTT.